The next 25 T cell receptor beta chains were all read from a single sample in a study of blood T cells in healthy people across ages. Then a second PCR, running roughly 7 to 11 cycles, was carried out with a sample-barcoded 5' primer and a J-beta primer mix. Each CDR3 protein is one row after TCRdb ran MiXCR on the 5' RACE reads. The sample has about 1.8 million distinct CDR3 sequences, approximately 50% seen once; the top ten hold 2.1%. Source material: blood. All receptors derive from a woman aged 35 to 49 in good health.

This clonotype turned up a few times. The CDR3 DNA sequence: TGTGCCAGCAGCGCACGGGACAGGGCGATCTATGGCTACACCTTC. This codes for CASSARDRAIYGYTF. J is TRBJ1-2 and V is TRBV7-2; 9 bases are shared with TRBD1. The CDR3 is 15 amino acids. Germline trimming cut 5 bases from V and 4 bases from J; bases unmatched to any gene: 8. The germline V gene encodes CDR1 SGHTA and CDR2 FQGNSA.

This clonotype was recorded a few times. This sequence joins TRBV20-1 and TRBJ2-7; TRBD2 aligns across 9 bases. The length of the CDR3 is 14 residues. The ends lost 0 bases at V and 5 bases at J; junction bases unmatched: 5. Germline V lookup: CDR1 DFQATT, CDR2 SNEGSKA (reference sequence). The CDR3 DNA reads TGCAGTGCTAGAGATTCCGCGGGGGGGAACGAGCAGTACTTC. Encoded protein: CSARDSAGGNEQYF.

The table lists this clonotype with a few counts. The rearrangement joins TRBV29-1 to TRBJ2-4; TRBD1 aligns across 11 bases. With the DNA end fitting TRBJ2-7 better, the J assignment may be wrong. The CDR3 is 14 residues long. Germline V gives CDR1 SQVTM, CDR2 ANQGSEA. The chain's CDR3 is CSVDTGQGDYEQYF. In DNA, the CDR3 is TGCAGCGTTGATACGGGACAGGGGGACTACGAGCAGTACTTC.

The genes are TRBV18 and TRBJ2-1; the D gene is possibly TRBD2 (6 bases). The CDR3 length is 14 residues. Germline CDR1 KGHSH, CDR2 LQKENI. V dropped 2 bases and J dropped 8 bases, with 13 bases sitting between them. CDR3 residues: CASSPARGIDEQFF. The CDR3 nucleotides read TGTGCCAGCTCACCAGCCCGGGGGATCGATGAGCAGTTCTTC.

The rearrangement links TRBV7-9 to TRBJ1-5; no definite D call. The CDR3 is made up of 12 amino acids. The germline V and J ends were trimmed by 7 bases and 7 bases, with 11 bases remaining between them. Per germline, CDR1 SEHNR and CDR2 FQNEAQ (reference sequence). CDR3: CASTRVGQPQHF. The CDR3 bases are TGTGCCAGCACTCGGGTAGGGCAGCCCCAGCATTTT.

The gene calls are TRBV7-2 and TRBJ1-2; D is undetermined. V was trimmed by 4 bases and J by 2 bases, leaving 17 bases between them. Per germline, CDR1 SGHTA and CDR2 FQGNSA. The CDR3 has 16 amino acids. CDR3 amino acids: CASSSRGGAGNYGYTF. CDR3 nucleotide sequence: TGTGCCAGCAGCTCCCGGGGTGGAGCGGGGAACTATGGCTACACCTTC. Drawing the rest from reference TRBV7-2 and TRBJ1-2, the complete variable domain is GAGVSQSPSNKVTEKGKDVELRCDPISGHTALYWYRQSLGQGLEFLIYFQGNSAPDKSGLPSDRFSAERTGGSVSTLTIQRTQQEDSAVYLCASSSRGGAGNYGYTFGSGTRLTVV.

This rearrangement joins TRBV12-3 or TRBV12-4 to TRBJ1-1, with D unclear. The CDR3 consists of 13 residues. V gave up 5 bases and J gave up 1 base, with 8 bases separating them. The CDR3 here is CASSVMANTEAFF. Here the CDR3 DNA reads TGTGCCAGCAGTGTGATGGCGAACACTGAAGCTTTCTTT.

The chain is built from TRBV20-1 and TRBJ1-2; 11 nucleotides align to TRBD1. V was clipped by 0 bases and J by 8 bases; unmatched bases: 8. CDR1 and CDR2 (germline): DFQATT, SNEGSKA (reference sequence). The CDR3 totals 15 residues. The CDR3 DNA sequence: TGCAGTGCTAGAGACGCCGGACAGGGGGCAGTGGGCTACACCTTC. It translates to CSARDAGQGAVGYTF.

The chain carries TRBV4-3 and TRBJ2-3; D tentatively reads TRBD1 or TRBD2 (5 bases each). The germline V gene encodes CDR1 LGHNA and CDR2 YSLEER. V lost 0 bases and J lost 6, with 10 bases in between. This CDR3 has 14 residues. CDR3 nucleotide sequence: TGCGCCAGCAGCCAAGATGGGGACCGGGATACGCAGTATTTT. Protein product: CASSQDGDRDTQYF.

The J gene is TRBJ1-4, the V gene TRBV12-3 or TRBV12-4; unclear D gene. Trimming stripped 3 bases from V and 0 bases from J, with 8 bases between. The CDR3 covers 15 residues. The CDR3 coding sequence is TGTGCCAGCAGTTTTGATGCAGCAACTAATGAAAAACTGTTTTTT. Amino acids: CASSFDAATNEKLFF.

The rearrangement joins TRBV6-2 or TRBV6-3 to TRBJ1-2; D unclear. From germline, CDR1 is MNHEY and CDR2 SVGEGT. Trimming cost V 5 bases and J 0 bases, with 13 bases left between them. CDR3 length: 15 residues. The CDR3 loop reads CASSDLRATNYGYTF. The DNA of the CDR3 is TGTGCCAGCAGTGACCTGAGAGCGACTAACTATGGCTACACCTTC.

V is TRBV10-3 and J is TRBJ1-4; 8 bases are a match to TRBD1. Germline CDR1 ENHRY, CDR2 SYGVKD. This CDR3 region has 15 residues. The trim removed 8 bases at V and 5 bases at J, leaving 10 bases unmatched. The CDR3 reads CAIGTGGDNNEKLFF. The CDR3 DNA reads TGTGCCATCGGGACAGGAGGTGACAACAATGAAAAACTGTTTTTT.

This clonotype was seen only once. The rearrangement joins TRBV28 to TRBJ1-5, with 9 positions matching TRBD1. Germline V gives CDR1 MDHEN, CDR2 SYDVKM. The length of the CDR3 is 16 residues. Trimming cost V 5 bases and J 1 base; bases outside gene matches: 6. In DNA form, the CDR3 reads TGTGCCAGCAGTGAACAGGGGGCCGGGAGCAATCAGCCCCAGCATTTT. Protein product: CASSEQGAGSNQPQHF.

This clonotype was observed a few times. The chain couples TRBV3-1 to TRBJ2-1, with 14 bases lining up with TRBD2. The junction had 8 bases not matched to a gene; V was cut back by 3 bases and J by 7 bases. This CDR3 spans 17 amino acids. Germline loops: CDR1 LGHDT, CDR2 YNNKEL (reference sequence). CDR3 sequence reads: CASSQGGLAGGSNEQFF. CDR3 DNA: TGTGCCAGCAGCCAGGGAGGACTAGCGGGGGGATCAAATGAGCAGTTCTTC.

V and J are TRBV7-3 and TRBJ1-1, with 7 positions matching TRBD1. J was trimmed by 1 base and V by 4 bases; bases with no gene match: 9. The germline V gene encodes CDR1 SGHTA and CDR2 FQGTGA. CDR3 length equals 16 residues. CDR3 sequence (DNA): TGTGCCAGCAGCTCCCAGGGCAGGGGGTCGAACACTGAAGCTTTCTTT. Translated: CASSSQGRGSNTEAFF.

This clonotype was observed a few times. This chain joins TRBV18 and TRBJ2-1; possible D gene TRBD1, 5 bases. Germline V gene lookup returns CDR1 KGHSH and CDR2 LQKENI. This CDR3 region has 18 residues. V was clipped by 2 bases and J by 4 bases, with 21 bases between them. The chain's CDR3 is CASSPNSAERQPYNEQFF. In nucleotides, the CDR3 is TGTGCCAGCTCACCAAATTCGGCGGAGCGACAGCCTTACAATGAGCAGTTCTTC. Full variable domain (rest looked up from reference TRBV18 and TRBJ2-1): NAGVMQNPRHLVRRRGQEARLRCSPMKGHSHVYWYRQLPEEGLKFMVYLQKENIIDESGMPKERFSAEFPKEGPSILRIQQVVRGDSAAYFCASSPNSAERQPYNEQFFGPGTRLTVL.

The chain has TRBV28 and TRBJ2-3; 9 bases fit TRBD2. Germline V gene sequence: CDR1 MDHEN, CDR2 SYDVKM. The CDR3 runs to 15 residues. The V segment lost 6 bases and the J segment 2 bases; nucleotides outside the gene matches: 6. The CDR3 DNA follows: TGTGCCAGCAGCCCCGGGACTAGCATCACAGATACGCAGTATTTT. It specifies CASSPGTSITDTQYF.

V usage is TRBV20-1 and J usage is TRBJ1-4; perhaps TRBD1 as D (6 bases). CDR1 DFQATT and CDR2 SNEGSKA come from the germline V gene (reference sequence). This CDR3 is 14 amino acids long. The V and J ends lost 1 base and 6 bases respectively, with 12 bases between them. The CDR3 loop reads CSARGTGRDEKLFF. The CDR3 DNA reads TGCAGTGCTAGAGGAACAGGGCGAGATGAAAAACTGTTTTTT.

The chain has TRBV15 and TRBJ2-5; D tentatively fits TRBD1 or TRBD2 (5 bases each). Matching the DNA end better, TRBJ2-7 makes the J call doubtful. This CDR3 is built from 15 residues. In germline, CDR1 is LNHNV, CDR2 YYDKDF (reference sequence). Here the CDR3 reads CATSRDRDGLYEQYF. CDR3 nucleotides: TGTGCCACCAGCAGAGACCGGGACGGGTTATACGAGCAGTACTTC.

This clonotype appeared a few times. The rearrangement joins TRBV6-5 to TRBJ1-2; D might be TRBD1 (6 bases). Germline-derived CDR1 and CDR2 are MNHEY and SVGAGI. Deletions cut 4 bases from V and 8 bases from J, with 17 bases between. CDR3 size: 14 residues. Written as DNA, the CDR3 is TGTGCCAGCAGTTTTGGACAGACCTTGGGAGGCTACACCTTC. As protein: CASSFGQTLGGYTF.

V gene TRBV4-3 combines with J gene TRBJ1-2; tentatively, D is TRBD1 (6 bases). V lost 1 base and J lost 4, with 10 bases in between. This CDR3 comprises 14 residues. Germline V gene lookup returns CDR1 LGHNA and CDR2 YSLEER. The CDR3: CASSQGQDGYGYTF. CDR3 DNA: TGCGCCAGCAGCCAAGGACAGGACGGCTATGGCTACACCTTC.

Only a few counts were recorded for this clonotype. The chain employs TRBV5-1 and TRBJ2-2, with TRBD1 identical over 10 bases. Trimming removed 4 bases from V and 8 bases from J; junction bases left unmatched: 8. The CDR3 is made up of 15 amino acids. The germline gives CDR1 SGHRS, CDR2 YFSETQ. CDR3 residues: CASSRDRGSGGELFF. The DNA of the CDR3 is TGCGCCAGCAGCCGGGACAGGGGATCTGGAGGGGAGCTGTTTTTT.

This chain uses TRBV4-3 with TRBJ1-2; weak D call: TRBD1 (6 bases). Germline V lookup: CDR1 LGHNA, CDR2 YSLEER. The V end was cut by 0 bases, the J end by 5 bases, with 16 bases between. The CDR3 is 16 residues long. The CDR3 DNA reads TGCGCCAGCAGCCAAGATGGCGAGGGAGGGGGATATGGCTACACCTTC. Its translation: CASSQDGEGGGYGYTF.

This chain connects TRBV5-1 to TRBJ1-1; tentative D call: TRBD1 (6 bases). The V and J ends lost 4 bases and 1 base respectively, with 14 bases between them. This CDR3 spans 15 amino acids. In germline, CDR1 is SGHRS, CDR2 YFSETQ. The CDR3 spells CASSPVDSRNTEAFF. The CDR3 nucleotides are TGCGCCAGCAGCCCTGTGGACAGTCGGAACACTGAAGCTTTCTTT.

The chain is built from TRBV3-1 and TRBJ2-5; a possible D gene is TRBD1 (5 bases). The length of the CDR3 is 14 residues. CDR1 LGHDT and CDR2 YNNKEL come from the germline V gene (reference sequence). V was shortened by 2 bases and J by 4 bases, with 11 bases between the two germline ends. CDR3 bases: TGTGCCAGCAGCCAAATCAGGGTAGGAGAGACCCAGTACTTC. It is translated as CASSQIRVGETQYF.